The 25 T cell receptor beta chains below were found in one sample sequenced in a study of blood T cell repertoires in COVID-19. Some clones are missing from TCRdb's copy, which holds only in-frame ones; the method was immunoSEQ multiplex PCR. The data show 180,000 or so clones, with approximately 84% seen just once and 6% to 9% held by the top ten. Input material: peripheral blood. The source is a man in his forties or fifties who had recovered from COVID-19.

This chain uses TRBV7-2 with TRBJ2-1, with TRBD2 matching over 10 bases. This CDR3 spans 16 amino acids. The germline V gene has CDR1 SGHTA and CDR2 FQGNSA. The J segment lost 10 bases and the V segment lost 4 bases, leaving 13 bases of the junction unmatched. CDR3 region: CASSSRPGLANFEQFF. The CDR3 DNA reads TGTGCCAGCAGCTCCCGTCCGGGACTAGCGAACTTCGAGCAGTTCTTC.

The chain recombines TRBV5-1 with TRBJ2-7; D possibly corresponds to TRBD2 (5 bases). The CDR3 extends over 14 amino acids. Trimming cost V 0 bases and J 3 bases, with 10 bases left between them. Germline CDR1 and CDR2: SGHRS and YFSETQ. CDR3 DNA sequence: TGCGCCAGCAGCTTGGCCGGTGACTACTACGAGCAGTACTTC. Amino acid sequence: CASSLAGDYYEQYF.

This clone was picked up a small number of times. V usage is TRBV6-2 or TRBV6-3 and J usage is TRBJ1-5; TRBD1 aligns across 8 bases. Germline V lookup: CDR1 MNHEY, CDR2 SVGEGT. This CDR3 spans 15 amino acids. V lost 4 bases, J lost 0 bases, and 2 bases stayed unmatched. CDR3: CASSWTGFSNQPQHF. The CDR3, as DNA: TGTGCCAGCAGTTGGACAGGGTTTAGCAATCAGCCCCAGCATTTT.

This chain connects TRBV19 to TRBJ1-4, with a tentative D call TRBD1 (5 bases). This CDR3 has 14 amino acids. Germline V gene data show CDR1 as LNHDA and CDR2 as SQIVND (reference sequence). The V gene lost 8 bases and the J gene lost 7 bases, with 17 bases spanning the gap. The CDR3 DNA reads TGTGCCAGTGGTTCGGCAGGGTCTGTTGAAAAACTGTTTTTT. Encoded protein: CASGSAGSVEKLFF.

Notes on this clone: Different DNA sequences within this sample yield the same CDR3. V and J are TRBV5-1 and TRBJ2-7; D is possibly TRBD1 (5 bases). Looked up from germline, CDR1 is SGHRS and CDR2 is YFSETQ. The V gene lost 4 bases and the J gene lost 3 bases, with 11 bases spanning the gap. There are 13 residues in the CDR3. The CDR3 loop is CASSLGQSYEQYF. The CDR3 coding sequence is TGCGCCAGCAGCCTTGGACAAAGCTACGAGCAGTACTTC.

The chain carries TRBV3-1 (or the pseudogene TRBV3-2) and TRBJ2-5; weak D call: TRBD2 (6 bases). The V end lost 4 bases, the J end lost 1 base, and 10 bases lay between the germline ends. The CDR3 has 14 residues. In germline, CDR1 is LGHDT, CDR2 YNNKEL (reference sequence). Here the CDR3 reads CASSRTGGQETQYF. DNA for the CDR3: TGTGCCAGCAGCCGAACCGGGGGCCAAGAGACCCAGTACTTC.

The rearrangement joins TRBV2 to TRBJ1-2; D is possibly TRBD1 (5 bases). V shed 5 bases and J shed 5 bases, with 12 bases lying between them. CDR1 and CDR2 (germline): SNHLY, FYNNEI. The CDR3 has 13 amino acids. DNA of the CDR3: TGTGCCAGCAGTCGGCAGGGTCAATATGGCTACACCTTC. Translated, it gives CASSRQGQYGYTF.

The chain recombines TRBV27 with TRBJ1-6, with D possibly TRBD1 on 5 matching bases. Trimming took off 6 bases at V and 8 bases at J, with 14 bases between the two ends. Germline CDR1 and CDR2: MNHEY and SMNVEV (reference sequence). The CDR3 spans 14 residues. This CDR3 reads CASSLGEGYSPLHF. The CDR3 DNA reads TGTGCCAGCAGCCTGGGGGAGGGTTATTCACCCCTCCACTTT.

The J gene is TRBJ2-3, the V gene TRBV27; 7 bases agree with TRBD2. This CDR3 region has 14 residues. CDR1 MNHEY and CDR2 SMNVEV come from the germline V gene (reference sequence). Trimming cost V 5 bases and J 5 bases; bases outside gene matches: 7. CDR3 loop: CASSPLAAGDTQYF. The CDR3 nucleotides are TGTGCCAGCAGTCCTCTAGCGGCCGGAGATACGCAGTATTTT.

This chain uses TRBV24-1 with TRBJ2-5; possibly TRBD2 for D (6 bases). Trimming took off 0 bases at V and 5 bases at J, with 9 bases between the two ends. The CDR3 totals 14 residues. CDR1 is KGHDR, CDR2 SFDVKD, per germline. CDR3 sequence (DNA): TGTGCCACCAGTGATTTGGCCGGGACTGAGACCCAGTACTTC. It is translated as CATSDLAGTETQYF.

V is TRBV6-1 and J is TRBJ2-7; the D gene is possibly TRBD2 (5 bases). The V end lost 1 base, the J end lost 6 bases, and 10 bases lay between the germline ends. CDR1 and CDR2 (germline): MNHNS, SASEGT. The CDR3 consists of 13 residues. This chain's CDR3 is CASSEVGAGEQYF. The CDR3 DNA follows: TGTGCCAGCAGTGAAGTGGGAGCCGGCGAGCAGTACTTC.

This clone was counted once. The V call is TRBV6-5, the J call TRBJ1-2, with unresolved D. Germline values: CDR1 MNHEY, CDR2 SVGAGI. The CDR3 runs 12 residues. V lost 6 bases and J 4 bases, leaving 9 bases between the germline ends. CDR3 sequence (DNA): TGTGCCAGCAGGGCGGACTCCTATGGCTACACCTTC. Amino acids: CASRADSYGYTF.

The chain has TRBV4-2 and TRBJ2-7; 7 bases are shared with TRBD2. After removal of 1 base from V and 4 bases from J, the junction contained 4 bases not matched to a gene. This CDR3 is 14 amino acids long. CDR1 and CDR2 (germline): LGHNA, YNFKEQ. The CDR3 here is CASSQGGGGYEQYF. The CDR3 region has the DNA TGTGCCAGCAGCCAAGGGGGGGGAGGATACGAGCAGTACTTC.

This rearrangement joins TRBV4-3 to TRBJ2-7, with 14 bases matching TRBD2. This CDR3 comprises 19 residues. Germline CDR1 LGHNA, CDR2 YSLEER. V lost 0 bases, J lost 0 bases, and 7 bases stayed unmatched. CDR3: CASSQDRTSGRSSSYEQYF. The DNA of the CDR3 is TGCGCCAGCAGCCAAGACAGGACTAGCGGGAGGTCGAGCTCCTACGAGCAGTACTTC.

The CDR3 region is CASSQEWGLPEAFF. Here the CDR3 DNA reads TGTGCCAGCAGCCAAGAGTGGGGCCTCCCTGAAGCTTTCTTT. The chain employs TRBV4-2 and TRBJ1-1; tentative D call: TRBD1 (5 bases). The V end was cut by 0 bases, the J end by 6 bases, with 11 bases between. Germline V gene sequence: CDR1 LGHNA, CDR2 YNFKEQ. This CDR3 comprises 14 residues.

This rearrangement joins TRBV6-5 to TRBJ2-7, with a tentative D call TRBD1 (6 bases). Germline V CDR1 and CDR2: MNHEY, SVGAGI. Deletions cut 6 bases from V and 5 bases from J, with 14 bases between. The CDR3 sequence is 13 residues long. CDR3 in amino acids: CASSRHRVNEQYF. CDR3 in DNA: TGTGCCAGCAGCCGCCACAGGGTCAACGAGCAGTACTTC.

The V and J genes are TRBV30 and TRBJ2-2, with 9 positions matching TRBD1. The CDR3 is 14 amino acids. From germline, CDR1 is GTSNPN and CDR2 SVGIG (reference sequence). Germline trimming cut 3 bases from V and 2 bases from J; bases unmatched to any gene: 1. The chain's CDR3 is CAWRGQGNTGELFF. The DNA for the CDR3 is TGTGCCTGGAGGGGACAGGGTAACACCGGGGAGCTGTTTTTT.

The chain has TRBV21-1 and TRBJ1-6; the D call in the table, TRBD1, was not verified against the DNA. TRBV21-1 is classified as a pseudogene. CDR3 length equals 16 residues. The CDR3 nucleotides read TGTGCCAGCAGCAAATTTTCGGCAGGCCTTTATTCACCCCTCCACTTT. Translation gives CASSKFSAGLYSPLHF.

The rearrangement joins TRBV3-1 (or the pseudogene TRBV3-2) to TRBJ1-5; D remains unclear. The V end lost 2 bases, the J end lost 7 bases, and 18 bases lay between the germline ends. The germline CDR1 and CDR2 sequences are LGHDT and YNNKEL (reference sequence). This CDR3 comprises 16 residues. CDR3 protein: CASSQCRSRGGQPQHF. The DNA for the CDR3 is TGTGCCAGCAGCCAATGTAGATCCCGAGGAGGCCAGCCCCAGCATTTT.

The J gene is TRBJ1-1, the V gene TRBV6-2 or TRBV6-3, with 9 bases aligning to TRBD1. Germline V CDR1 and CDR2: MNHEY, SVGEGT. The CDR3 sequence is 16 residues long. V was pared by 5 bases and J by 0 bases, with 7 bases of the junction left unmatched. The CDR3 nucleotides are TGTGCCAGCAGTCCCGGGACAGGGACTATGAACACTGAAGCTTTCTTT. This gives the protein CASSPGTGTMNTEAFF.

A few counts support this clone. The gene calls are TRBV13 and TRBJ1-3, with D tentatively TRBD1 (6 bases). The ends were cut back, 8 bases at V and 0 bases at J, with 11 bases in the middle. The CDR3 extends over 14 amino acids. CDR1 is PRHDT and CDR2 is FYEKMQ in the germline V gene (reference sequence). CDR3 sequence: CASLGQYSGNTIYF. CDR3 nucleotides: TGTGCCAGCCTCGGACAGTACTCTGGAAACACCATATATTTT.

The chain carries TRBV28 and TRBJ1-2, with 10 bases identical to TRBD1. This CDR3 region has 13 residues. Germline assignment: CDR1 MDHEN and CDR2 SYDVKM. V lost 6 bases and J lost 8; bases outside the gene matches: 6. In DNA, the CDR3 is TGTGCCAGCAGACCGACAGGGGGCCGGGGCTACACCTTC. It is translated as CASRPTGGRGYTF.

The chain links TRBV24-1 to TRBJ2-1; TRBD2 matches 8 bases. Germline CDR1 and CDR2: KGHDR and SFDVKD. CDR3 size: 17 residues. V was pared by 1 base and J by 4 bases, with 8 bases of the junction left unmatched. For the CDR3, the DNA is TGTGCCACCAGTGATTTCGGGAGCGGGAGCCATTACAATGAGCAGTTCTTC. Protein sequence: CATSDFGSGSHYNEQFF.

The chain carries TRBV30 and TRBJ2-3; no firm D call. The V gene lost 4 bases and the J gene lost 0 bases, with 8 bases spanning the gap. This CDR3 is 13 amino acids long. CDR1 GTSNPN and CDR2 SVGIG come from the germline V gene (reference sequence). The CDR3 region is CAWMAESTDTQYF. DNA for the CDR3: TGTGCCTGGATGGCGGAGAGCACAGATACGCAGTATTTT. Full variable domain (outside the CDR3, taken from reference TRBV30 and TRBJ2-3): SQTIHQWPATLVQPVGSPLSLECTVEGTSNPNLYWYRQAAGRGLQLLFYSVGIGQISSEVPQNLSASRPQDRQFILSSKKLLLSDSGFYLCAWMAESTDTQYFGPGTRLTVL.

The genes are TRBV3-1 (or the pseudogene TRBV3-2) and TRBJ1-5; no definite D call. Germline V lookup: CDR1 LGHDT, CDR2 YNNKEL (reference sequence). The ends were cut back, 2 bases at V and 9 bases at J, with 11 bases in the middle. The CDR3 spans 13 residues. CDR3 DNA sequence: TGTGCCAGCAGCCAATCTCGGGGAGGGCCCCAGCATTTT. This gives the protein CASSQSRGGPQHF.